The clone carrying this TCR beta chain was recorded at least ten times. The target antigen is unknown. The source of the sample is a study of regulatory T cells in long-lasting Graves disease. Notes on the study in general: Persistent disease was associated with favored TRBV28 usage and with favored use of TRBJ1-2 and TRBJ2-5.

Time point indicated: newly diagnosed GD, antithyroid drugs for less than 3 months. Researchers made the TCR library from RNA that was extracted from PBMCs. V gave up 1 base and J gave up 3 bases; unmatched junction bases: 4. The germline V gene encodes CDR1 SEHNR and CDR2 FQNEAQ (reference sequence). This CDR3 is built from 15 residues. Arm-PCR of CDR3 regions and iRepertoire HTBI primers were used to build TCR beta libraries. Using its own MiXCR run on the multiplex PCR reads, TCRdb lists one record per CDR3 protein. The sample includes 550,000 to 700,000 distinct CDR3 sequences, more than 15% of them seen just once. This same sample was also part of a study on T cells in Graves' hyperthyroidism and ophthalmopathy. That investigation notes: Lactation, pregnancy, other autoimmune disease or uncontrolled infection excluded patients.

The clonotype comes from a man younger than 30 with Graves disease. The chain couples TRBV7-9 to TRBJ2-5; 8 bases are a match to TRBD2. The material was peripheral blood mononuclear cells (PBMCs), obtained at new diagnosis, from a patient treated with antithyroid drugs. The CDR3 DNA reads as TGTGCCAGCAGCTTAGTGGGTAGCGGGAAAGAGACCCAGTACTTC. It encodes CASSLVGSGKETQYF. Supplemented by reference TRBV7-9 and TRBJ2-5, the full variable domain reads DTGVSQNPRHKITKRGQNVTFRCDPISEHNRLYWYRQTLGQGPEFLTYFQNEAQLEKSRLLSDRFSAERPKGSFSTLEIQRTEQGDSAMYLCASSLVGSGKETQYFGPGTRLLVL.